Listed here is a single T cell receptor (beta chain). The antigen is unknown. The data were taken from a study of tumor and adjacent non-tumor tissue in lung cancer. Study at large: Histology: 12 adenocarcinoma, a couple of squamous cell carcinoma, 1 small cell lung cancer. Patients were aged roughly 31 to 76, roughly nine men and 4 to 6 women, stage I to III. General study findings and limits: Top 100 clones took a larger repertoire share in normal lung.

The library came from three nested PCR rounds adapted from ARM-PCR protocols. TCRdb reprocessed the multiplex PCR reads via MiXCR and lists one record per CDR3 protein. The sample yields under 150,000 distinct CDR3 sequences, approximately 72% seen once. The template was RNA from unsorted bulk tissue. Newly diagnosed lung cancer patients had thoracic surgery in China, August–late 2014, without prior chemotherapy. The CDR3 is made up of 11 amino acids. From germline, CDR1 is DFQATT and CDR2 SNEGSKA (reference sequence). V shed 4 bases and J shed 8 bases, with 11 bases lying between them. J is TRBJ1-1 and V is TRBV20-1, with D tentatively TRBD1 (5 bases). The TCR comes from a man aged 55 to 70 with small cell lung cancer. What was sequenced was lung tumor tissue. CDR3 region: CSATSGPEAFF. The CDR3 region has the DNA TGCAGTGCTACCTCGGGACCAGAAGCTTTCTTT.